This paragraph reports one T cell receptor (beta chain). No antigen is known for it. Trimming removed 3 bases from V and 6 bases from J, with 15 bases in between. There are 15 residues in the CDR3. The germline gives CDR1 MNHEY, CDR2 SMNVEV (reference sequence). TCRdb's table, derived via immunoSEQ multiplex PCR, lists solely in-frame clones and lacks some. The table includes about 94,000 clones, around 86% detected once. This sample was included in a study of OX40 agonist ivuxolimab in advanced cancers. Study details: Ivuxolimab was administered intravenously to patients at 0.01 to 10 mg/kg every 2 weeks. Overall study findings and caveats: Antigen specificity remained undetermined for the expanded peripheral T cells.

The V call is TRBV27, the J call TRBJ2-1; D possibly uses TRBD1 or TRBD2 (5 bases each). The TCR sequence derives from an adult with an advanced solid tumor such as melanoma, head and neck, liver or kidney cancer. Here the sequenced sample was CD4+ or CD8+ T cells sorted from blood, taken in a trial of the OX40 agonist ivuxolimab. CDR3 sequence reads: CASSLLRGAANEQFF. The DNA for the CDR3 is TGTGCCAGCAGTTTGTTGAGGGGTGCGGCCAATGAGCAGTTCTTC.